Listed below are T cell receptor beta chains from one sample, sequenced in a study of identifying expanded T cells in peripheral blood. This table comes from immunoSEQ multiplex PCR, and its TCRdb copy is limited to in-frame clones, with some not included. The sample contains over 65,000 clones, roughly 90% of which appear only once. What was sequenced was blood. Receptors were obtained from a person aged 18-70 years in good health. Both conserved end residues are part of each CDR3.

TRBV28	TRBJ1-5	CASSLQGRGDQPQHF
TRBV11-2	TRBJ1-2	CASSLDYRGSSYYGYTF
TRBV6-1	TRBJ1-5	CASRADGRRNQPQHF
TRBV2	TRBJ2-3	CASSPLRARSDTQYF
TRBV7-9	TRBJ2-5	CASSPRGTPQNQETQYF
TRBV19	TRBJ1-1	CASSIHPTEAFF
TRBV12-5	TRBJ1-2	CASGWVDYGYTF
TRBV6-1	TRBJ2-2	CASSESTFGELFF
TRBV30	TRBJ2-1	CAWSSLAGGNNEQFF
TRBV4-1	TRBJ2-7	CASSQLTGGSEQYF
TRBV9	TRBJ1-1	CASSAYRGNTEAFF
TRBV19	TRBJ1-1	CASSIDPGRNTEAFF
TRBV5-1	TRBJ2-3	CASSPRTSSADTQYF
TRBV29-1	TRBJ1-1	CSGSNADTEAFF
TRBV5-5	TRBJ1-2	CASSLAPGAPRSNYGYTF
TRBV18	TRBJ2-2	CASSPLSGTNTGELFF
TRBV4-2	TRBJ1-4	CASSPPEGQEKLFF
TRBV19	TRBJ1-4	CASSTGAHNEKLFF
TRBV7-9	TRBJ2-1	CASSLVSAADNEQFF
TRBV6-5	TRBJ2-7	CASRGGRAYEQYF